These T cell receptor beta chains were read from a single sample in a study of T cells in Graves' hyperthyroidism and ophthalmopathy. TCRdb redid the calling of the multiplex PCR reads with MiXCR, one entry per CDR3 protein. The sample has 490,000 or so distinct CDR3 sequences, about 20% seen once. Sequences were obtained from blood. These receptors all come from a woman between 65 and 79 years old with Graves' ophthalmopathy. Each CDR3 is given with its conserved first and last residue.

v_gene: TRBV5-6; CDR3aa: CASSFDAFSYEQYF
v_gene: TRBV18; CDR3aa: CASSPPVGGHTGELFF
v_gene: TRBV30; CDR3aa: CAWSVLGGRGDTQYF
v_gene: TRBV19; CDR3aa: CASSIRAGMAEAFF
v_gene: TRBV10-3; CDR3aa: CAISGDGYGYTF
v_gene: TRBV19; CDR3aa: CASKGQGRYGYTF
v_gene: TRBV28; CDR3aa: CASTTGGAGANVLTF
v_gene: TRBV12-5; CDR3aa: CASGSGQSDHSPLHF
v_gene: TRBV10-3; CDR3aa: CAISGGRDQPQHF
v_gene: TRBV28; CDR3aa: CASSLYRARGTDTQYF
v_gene: TRBV16; CDR3aa: CASRSLQGLNTEAFF
v_gene: TRBV6-1; CDR3aa: CASSVLTDNEQFF
v_gene: TRBV12-3/TRBV12-4; CDR3aa: CASSLGETDHIYGYTF
v_gene: TRBV7-2; CDR3aa: CASSWGVAEATQYF
v_gene: TRBV18; CDR3aa: CASSPNLSGGTYEQYF
v_gene: TRBV20-1; CDR3aa: CSAAYRDRGRGEQFF
v_gene: TRBV2; CDR3aa: CASSTSGTLGGNRYNEQFF
v_gene: TRBV7-6; CDR3aa: CASSLTEKETQYF
v_gene: TRBV6-1; CDR3aa: CASSSIGVGTDYGYTF
v_gene: TRBV7-9; CDR3aa: CASSPWDRIYEQYF
v_gene: TRBV7-2; CDR3aa: CASSARGLNTGELFF
v_gene: TRBV27; CDR3aa: CASSLSTPILTDTQYF
v_gene: TRBV7-9; CDR3aa: CASNSGANTEAFF
v_gene: TRBV7-9; CDR3aa: CASSPYLGTPGFTDTQYF
v_gene: TRBV29-1; CDR3aa: CSGGMGTEAFF
v_gene: TRBV28; CDR3aa: CASSLFPAYNEQFF
v_gene: TRBV5-6; CDR3aa: CASSSLGLADGTDTQYF
v_gene: TRBV3-1; CDR3aa: CASSQGHLGTEAFF
v_gene: TRBV7-7; CDR3aa: CASSLANGYEQYF
v_gene: TRBV30; CDR3aa: CAWSLGGDSPLHF
v_gene: TRBV5-6; CDR3aa: CASSSGGPATASYNEQFF
v_gene: TRBV6-5; CDR3aa: CASSYYGAEAFF
v_gene: TRBV25-1; CDR3aa: CASSEGKVGETQYF
v_gene: TRBV5-4; CDR3aa: CASRNRENTEAFF
v_gene: TRBV9; CDR3aa: CASSVAGGPGETQYF
v_gene: TRBV11-2; CDR3aa: CASSDLAGGNNEQFF
v_gene: TRBV6-9; CDR3aa: CASSYGREGNEQFF
v_gene: TRBV28; CDR3aa: CASSFRQANQPQHF
v_gene: TRBV6-2/TRBV6-3; CDR3aa: CASSYPEGGISNTEAFF
v_gene: TRBV18; CDR3aa: CASSPEREQFF
v_gene: TRBV3-1; CDR3aa: CASSSSTGTAGPQHF
v_gene: TRBV7-8; CDR3aa: CASSPDWGTPLHF
v_gene: TRBV6-1; CDR3aa: CASRDSPYEQYF
v_gene: TRBV28; CDR3aa: CASSIGGRNYGYTF
v_gene: TRBV28; CDR3aa: CASYSLMGNYGYTF
v_gene: TRBV2; CDR3aa: CATSMENTEAFF
v_gene: TRBV10-3; CDR3aa: CAISEGRDEQFF
v_gene: TRBV11-2; CDR3aa: CASSSRGLAGTYNEQFF
v_gene: TRBV15; CDR3aa: CATSRHRTSGTVGELFF
v_gene: TRBV28; CDR3aa: CASSTIVPNEQFF
v_gene: TRBV6-1; CDR3aa: CASSWDREVTDTQYF